This is a list of T cell receptor beta chains from one sample in a study of regulatory T cells in long-lasting Graves disease. TCRdb redid the calling of the multiplex PCR reads with MiXCR, one entry per CDR3 protein. The profile shows hundreds of thousands of distinct CDR3 sequences, 21% of them singletons. The material sequenced was peripheral blood mononuclear cells (PBMCs), taken when the disease was refractory, from a patient treated with antithyroid drugs. All receptors come from a female donor with Graves disease. The CDR3 runs from the conserved cysteine through the conserved F or W. A D gene is named only where the DNA matches it firmly. Some rows mark clone size as missing; the rest say once, few, many or name a class of expanded clone.

CDR3aa	CDR3nt	v_gene	j_gene	abundance	d_gene
CASSLVEGIYGYTF	TGTGCCAGCAGCTTGGTGGAGGGTATCTATGGCTACACCTTC	TRBV5-6	TRBJ1-2	many	NA
CASSLISYGYTF	TGTGCCAGCAGTTTAATTTCCTATGGCTACACCTTC	TRBV28	TRBJ1-2	many	NA
CASSLSPAVLSGNTIYF	TGTGCCAGCAGCTTATCCCCCGCGGTTCTCTCTGGAAACACCATATATTTT	TRBV11-2	TRBJ1-3	NA	NA
CASSLEGQRYNSPLHF	TGCGCCAGCAGCTTGGAAGGACAGCGATATAATTCACCCCTCCACTTT	TRBV5-1	TRBJ1-6	few	NA
CATSRFGQFVGFF	TGTGCCACCAGTAGATTTGGGCAATTTGTGGGGTTCTTC	TRBV15	TRBJ2-1	NA	NA
CSARGPLYEQYF	TGCAGTGCTAGAGGTCCACTCTACGAGCAGTACTTC	TRBV20-1	TRBJ2-7	few	NA
CASSYYDPGRNTKAFF	TGTGCCAGCAGTTACTACGATCCGGGACGGAACACCAAAGCTTTCTTT	TRBV6-5	TRBJ1-1	NA	NA
CASSPARDRENEKLFF	TGTGCCAGCAGCCCCGCCAGAGACAGGGAAAATGAAAAACTGTTTTTT	TRBV28	TRBJ1-4	many	TRBD1
CASSPVGTGRYEQYF	TGTGCCAGCAGTCCGGTTGGGACAGGGCGCTACGAGCAGTACTTC	TRBV28	TRBJ2-7	many	TRBD1
CASSTPGTATRDGYTF	TGTGCCAGCAGCACCCCCGGGACGGCTACCCGGGATGGCTACACCTTC	TRBV28	TRBJ1-2	many	NA